What follows describes a single T cell receptor beta chain. Profiled with immunoSEQ multiplex PCR; TCRdb holds only in-frame clones, not every one. The sample includes 85,000 to 130,000 clones, 85% to 90% of them seen just once. These data come from a study of blood T cell repertoires in COVID-19. Trimming cost V 2 bases and J 15 bases; bases outside gene matches: 4. This CDR3 has 13 amino acids. CDR1 and CDR2 from the germline V gene are MNHEY and SMNVEV (reference sequence). The chain joins TRBV27 to TRBJ2-1; TRBD2 matches at 13 bases. The TCR sequence derives from a man aged 45-65 years with acute or convalescent COVID-19. The sequencing input was peripheral blood. Here the CDR3 reads CASSLTSGREGFF. The CDR3 region has the DNA TGTGCCAGCAGTTTAACTAGCGGGAGGGAGGGGTTCTTC.